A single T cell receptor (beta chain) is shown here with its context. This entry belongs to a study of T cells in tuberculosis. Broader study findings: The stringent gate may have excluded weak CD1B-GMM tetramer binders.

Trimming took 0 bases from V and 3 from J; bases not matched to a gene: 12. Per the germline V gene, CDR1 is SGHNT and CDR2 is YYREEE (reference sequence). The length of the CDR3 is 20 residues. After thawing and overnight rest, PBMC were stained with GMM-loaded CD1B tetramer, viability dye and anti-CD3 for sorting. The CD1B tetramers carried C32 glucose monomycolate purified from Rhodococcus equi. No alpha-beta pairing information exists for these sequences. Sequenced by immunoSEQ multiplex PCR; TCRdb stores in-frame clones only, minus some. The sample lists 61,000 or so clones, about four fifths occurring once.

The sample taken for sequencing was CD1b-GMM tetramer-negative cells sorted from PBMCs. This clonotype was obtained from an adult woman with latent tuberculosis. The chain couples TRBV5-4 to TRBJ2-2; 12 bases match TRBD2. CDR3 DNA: TGTGCCAGCAGCTTGGGGGCAGGGGTGAGACTAGCGGGAGACACCGGGGAGCTGTTTTTT. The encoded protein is CASSLGAGVRLAGDTGELFF.